This TCR beta chain is drawn from a study of shared clonotypes between healthy human individuals (dated by TCRdb to 2019 to 2021). As for the study more broadly: The cohort comprised two women and a few men aged 18 to 49 years. To estimate repertoire size and how much clonotype sharing occurs between individuals, the study deeply sequenced the blood TCR repertoires of roughly 5 healthy adults. To increase sequencing depth and limit assay-specific biases, TCR repertoire library preparation and sequencing were carried out by different laboratories using diverse techniques. Per donor, leukapheresis produced somewhere between about 0.9 and 10 billion PBMCs.

Note on this clone: Which antigen it targets is not known. No base quality values were provided; no much bigger clone lies one nucleotide off.

The CDR3 has 16 amino acids, counting the end cysteine and phenylalanine. Here the CDR3 DNA is all that survives: 48 bases in frame from base 1. V is cut back by 2 bases and J by 8 bases, with 13 bases in the junction unmatched. As encoded in the germline V gene (reference sequence), CDR1 is SGHNT while CDR2 is YYREEE. TCR CDR3 regions were amplified from genomic DNA by multiplex PCR using the deep immunoSEQ assay. For each cell subset, the extracted genomic DNA was distributed evenly across all wells of several immunoSEQ 96-well plates, and each plate served as one replicate. For unsorted PBMC, each replicate PCR was loaded with about 270 ng genomic DNA, equivalent to about 33,000 T cell genomes. Genomic DNA from unsorted PBMC was sequenced over ten immunoSEQ deep assay plates. Purified libraries were quantified with a Qubit 3.0 fluorometer, sized on a Bioanalyzer 2100, and re-quantified with the KAPA Library Quantification kit. Every immunoSEQ 96-well plate was sequenced on a dedicated single-read 150-cycle Illumina NextSeq 550 flow cell. On the authors' methods: Because the immunoSEQ output held only junctional sequences and lacked quality scores, the filtering could not match the filtering applied to full-length reads. Sequences were annotated with PyIR, a Python wrapper for IgBLAST v1.9, using IMGT germline references to assign V/J genes and CDR3. Reads were removed for weak V/J assignments (E-value above 1e-6), missing CDR3, stop codons, out-of-frame junctions, or ambiguous translated residues. V3J clonotypes were defined as sequences sharing an identical inferred V gene, J gene, and CDR3 amino acid sequence. Percentage overlap between repertoires was calculated by dividing the number of shared unique clonotypes by the size of the smaller repertoire. Repertoire richness was assessed with RTK rarefaction, the Chao1 estimator, and Recon v2.1 estimates of unobserved clonotypes. Entries here come from immuneACCESS through TCRdb and include only in-frame sequences with V and J called. Some clones fail to appear in such tables; in the studies checked, an unresolved V gene covers under half of the shortfall, and the cause of the remainder is unknown. That table is the source of V, J and clone size, and D and trimming were worked out from the DNA. The sample table shows around 430,000 clones, and around 79% are seen once. Together, the top ten hold under 15% of the sample.

The paper's findings and limits, for the study overall: Based on pairwise subsampling, the degree of clonotype sharing among donors was expected to be affected by sequencing depth. The genetic and exposure-history diversity represented was limited by the small number of donors. Sampling was restricted to blood, and TCR repertoires in tissues likely differ from the TCR repertoires found in blood.

Donors were healthy HIV-negative adults with no recently reported acute infections or vaccinations. Only Caucasian adults living in Nashville, Tennessee, USA were represented among the donors. For unsorted samples, 100 million or so PBMCs were counted, and genomic DNA was extracted using the QIAamp DNA Blood Mini kit. Blood was obtained by leukapheresis, after which PBMCs were separated by Ficoll-Histopaque density gradient centrifugation and cryopreserved in liquid nitrogen vapor phase. Sequencing used PBMCs. The V and J segments used are TRBV5-4 and TRBJ1-2, and 9 junction bases match TRBD1. The sequence was obtained from a woman in her 40s in good health. Some clones in this sample may be carry-over from other donors' samples. The CDR3 protein is CASSFILQGQGRGYTF. The DNA sequence is given as TGTGCCAGCAGCTTTATCCTTCAGGGACAGGGCCGGGGCTACACCTTC. Supplemented by the reference TRBV5-4 and TRBJ1-2 proteins around the CDR3, the complete variable domain is ETGVTQSPTHLIKTRGQQVTLRCSSQSGHNTVSWYQQALGQGPQFIFQYYREEENGRGNFPPRFSGLQFPNYSSELNVNALELDDSALYLCASSFILQGQGRGYTFGSGTRLTVV.